These 8 T cell receptor beta chains were all obtained from the same sample, sequenced in a study of regulatory T cells in long-lasting Graves disease. Time point noted: newly diagnosed GD, antithyroid drugs for less than 3 months. PBMC RNA was the source of the TCR library. CDR3 regions were amplified by Arm-PCR using iRepertoire HTBI primers to build TCR beta libraries. One entry per CDR3 protein, called by TCRdb with MiXCR from the multiplex PCR reads. Of approximately 540,000 distinct CDR3 sequences in the sample, approximately 12% were seen once. These same records also appear under a second study, on T cells in Graves' hyperthyroidism and ophthalmopathy.

Sample: peripheral blood mononuclear cells (PBMCs), taken at new diagnosis, from a patient treated with antithyroid drugs. The receptors here all came from a young woman with Graves disease.

There are many counts of this clonotype. The chain employs TRBV27 and TRBJ1-3; 7 positions agree with TRBD1. The CDR3 runs to 13 residues. The germline CDR1 and CDR2 sequences are MNHEY and SMNVEV (reference sequence). V lost 8 bases, J lost 6 bases, and 7 bases stayed unmatched. DNA for the CDR3: TGTGCCAGCGCTCCGACAGGGCAAAACACCATATATTTT. Protein sequence: CASAPTGQNTIYF.

This clonotype was seen repeatedly, ten times or more. The chain carries TRBV7-2 and TRBJ2-7; D not resolved. The CDR3 runs to 14 residues. Germline CDR1 reads SGHTA; CDR2 reads FQGNSA. V was trimmed by 6 bases and J by 2 bases, leaving 14 bases between them. The DNA of the CDR3 is TGTGCCAGCAGAATTAGTCCCTCTACCTACGAGCAGTACTTC. It yields the protein CASRISPSTYEQYF.

This clonotype was found a few times. V gene TRBV6-5 combines with J gene TRBJ2-7; D possibly corresponds to TRBD2 (6 bases). CDR1 and CDR2 from the germline V gene are MNHEY and SVGAGI. This CDR3 spans 16 amino acids. V gave up 4 bases and J gave up 2 bases, with 18 bases separating them. The CDR3 sequence is CASSWGVETDTYEQYF. The CDR3 coding sequence is TGTGCCAGCAGTTGGGGGGTGGAGACCGACACCTACGAGCAGTACTTC.

This clonotype was counted ten times or more. The chain is built from TRBV12-3 or TRBV12-4 and TRBJ1-4, with D tentatively TRBD1 (6 bases). V was clipped by 2 bases and J by 8 bases, with 9 bases between them. The CDR3 spans 13 residues. The CDR3 reads CASSLRDTEKLFF. The CDR3 nucleotides are TGTGCCAGCAGTTTAAGGGACACCGAAAAACTGTTTTTT.

This clonotype has a count of ten or more. The rearrangement uses TRBV28 and TRBJ2-7; 11 bases match TRBD2. V dropped 5 bases and J dropped 2; count of bases not matched to a gene: 5. Germline CDR1 and CDR2: MDHEN and SYDVKM. The length of the CDR3 is 15 residues. The CDR3 bases are TGTGCCAGCAGTCCGGGACTAGCGGCGACCTACGAGCAGTACTTC. This gives the protein CASSPGLAATYEQYF. Full variable domain (outside the CDR3, taken from reference TRBV28 and TRBJ2-7): DVKVTQSSRYLVKRTGEKVFLECVQDMDHENMFWYRQDPGLGLRLIYFSYDVKMKEKGDIPEGYSVSREKKERFSLILESASTNQTSMYLCASSPGLAATYEQYFGPGTRLTVT.

The chain employs TRBV20-1 and TRBJ2-3; TRBD2 agrees at 9 bases. Germline trimming cut 4 bases from V and 1 base from J; bases unmatched to any gene: 3. This CDR3 is built from 14 residues. Germline V gene lookup returns CDR1 DFQATT and CDR2 SNEGSKA (reference sequence). CDR3 in amino acids: CSATTSGRTDTQYF. The CDR3 DNA reads TGCAGTGCTACGACTAGCGGCCGCACAGATACGCAGTATTTT.

Many counts were recorded for this clonotype. The chain joins TRBV19 to TRBJ1-5; possibly TRBD1 for D (5 bases). V gave up 0 bases and J gave up 7 bases, with 7 bases separating them. CDR3 length: 13 amino acids. Germline V lookup: CDR1 LNHDA, CDR2 SQIVND (reference sequence). The CDR3 sequence: CASSIETEQPQHF. DNA of the CDR3: TGTGCCAGTAGTATAGAGACAGAACAGCCCCAGCATTTT.

This sequence joins TRBV12-3 or TRBV12-4 and TRBJ1-5; tentatively, D is TRBD1 (5 bases). V was trimmed by 3 bases and J by 9 bases, leaving 12 bases between them. The CDR3 contains 13 residues. The chain's CDR3 is CASSLGRSGPQHF. The CDR3, as DNA: TGTGCCAGCAGTTTGGGACGGTCGGGGCCCCAGCATTTT.